The 24 T cell receptor beta chains listed next were all sequenced from one sample in a study of T cells in Graves' hyperthyroidism and ophthalmopathy. Amplified TCR beta CDR3 regions came from RNA transcripts. TCR CDR3 regions were first amplified by RT-PCR with HTBI primers. TCRdb re-analysed the multiplex PCR reads in MiXCR, keeping a single row per CDR3 protein. The data contain about 570,000 distinct CDR3 sequences, 35% to 55% of them singletons. What was sequenced was peripheral blood or thyroid tissue (not recorded which). All receptors come from an adult woman with Graves' disease, either hyperthyroidism or ophthalmopathy (not recorded which).

The chain uses TRBV7-2 and TRBJ2-1; D is uncertain. The CDR3 is made up of 13 amino acids. CDR1 SGHTA and CDR2 FQGNSA come from the germline V gene. V lost 8 bases, J lost 10 bases, and 18 bases lay in between. CDR3 sequence (DNA): TGTGCCAGCCAAAAAGACCCGATGAGAGAGCAGTTCTTC. It translates to CASQKDPMREQFF. The full variable domain, with the rest looked up from reference TRBV7-2 and TRBJ2-1, is GAGVSQSPSNKVTEKGKDVELRCDPISGHTALYWYRQSLGQGLEFLIYFQGNSAPDKSGLPSDRFSAERTGGSVSTLTIQRTQQEDSAVYLCASQKDPMREQFFGPGTRLTVL.

The chain is built from TRBV27 and TRBJ2-7, with D possibly matching TRBD2 (5 bases). The CDR3 is 15 residues long. V dropped 5 bases and J dropped 3 bases, with 17 bases sitting between them. The germline V gene has CDR1 MNHEY and CDR2 SMNVEV (reference sequence). In DNA, the CDR3 is TGTGCCAGCAGTCATCTCCGGGAAACTAACTACGAGCAGTACTTC. The encoded protein is CASSHLRETNYEQYF.

This clonotype was observed at least ten times. The rearrangement joins TRBV20-1 to TRBJ1-1; 8 bases line up with TRBD1. Germline trimming cut 6 bases from V and 2 bases from J; bases unmatched to any gene: 8. The CDR3 is 14 amino acids. CDR1 and CDR2 (germline): DFQATT, SNEGSKA (reference sequence). The CDR3 nucleotides are TGCAGTGCCTGGTACGGACAGGGTAACACTGAAGCTTTCTTT. Translating gives CSAWYGQGNTEAFF.

The chain has TRBV14 and TRBJ1-3; D unresolved. Trimming took off 1 base at V and 4 bases at J, with 5 bases between the two ends. Per germline, CDR1 SGHDN and CDR2 FVKESK. The CDR3 extends over 13 amino acids. This CDR3 is CASSQVRGNTIYF. CDR3 sequence (DNA): TGTGCCAGCAGCCAAGTTCGGGGAAACACCATATATTTT.

This clonotype was counted ten times or more. The V and J genes are TRBV7-3 and TRBJ1-2; TRBD1 matches 9 bases. The trim removed 6 bases at V and 10 bases at J, leaving 9 bases unmatched. The CDR3 runs to 13 residues. Germline V gives CDR1 SGHTA, CDR2 FQGTGA. The CDR3: CASSPGQGEAYTF. The DNA for the CDR3 is TGTGCCAGCAGTCCGGGACAGGGAGAGGCCTACACCTTC. The whole variable domain, remainder taken from reference TRBV7-3 and TRBJ1-2, is GAGVSQTPSNKVTEKGKYVELRCDPISGHTALYWYRQSLGQGPEFLIYFQGTGAADDSGLPNDRFFAVRPEGSVSTLKIQRTERGDSAVYLCASSPGQGEAYTFGSGTRLTVV.

Many counts were recorded for this clonotype. This chain joins TRBV28 and TRBJ2-2; D is possibly TRBD1 (6 bases). This CDR3 region has 15 residues. In germline, CDR1 is MDHEN, CDR2 SYDVKM. V was clipped by 6 bases and J by 0 bases, with 11 bases between them. DNA for the CDR3: TGTGCCAGCAGAGAAGGACAGACGAACACCGGGGAGCTGTTTTTT. This encodes CASREGQTNTGELFF.

This clonotype was recorded many times. The chain carries TRBV5-1 and TRBJ2-2; 8 positions agree with TRBD1. Germline V gene lookup returns CDR1 SGHRS and CDR2 YFSETQ. The CDR3 contains 14 residues. The V segment lost 5 bases and the J segment 5 bases; nucleotides outside the gene matches: 5. CDR3 sequence (DNA): TGCGCCAGCAGAACAGGGGGAGGAACCGGGGAGCTGTTTTTT. Residues: CASRTGGGTGELFF.

This clonotype was picked up many times. The chain links TRBV5-5 to TRBJ2-7; D is possibly TRBD2 (6 bases). The germline gives CDR1 SGHKS, CDR2 YYEKEE (reference sequence). This CDR3 is built from 12 residues. V was cut by 6 bases and J by 11 bases, with 18 bases left in between. The DNA of the CDR3 is TGTGCCAGCAACGAAAAACGACTAGAGAAGTACTTC. Amino acids: CASNEKRLEKYF.

The gene calls are TRBV12-3 or TRBV12-4 and TRBJ1-2; D may be TRBD1 (5 bases). The V and J ends lost 3 bases and 2 bases respectively, with 13 bases between them. This CDR3 comprises 15 residues. This CDR3 is CASSFRVGENYGYTF. For the CDR3, the DNA is TGTGCCAGCAGTTTTCGGGTAGGGGAGAACTATGGCTACACCTTC.

The genes are TRBV19 and TRBJ1-5, with D unresolved. Germline CDR1 is LNHDA and CDR2 is SQIVND (reference sequence). This CDR3 region has 13 residues. V was cut by 4 bases and J by 9 bases, with 13 bases left in between. Written as DNA, the CDR3 is TGTGCCAGTAGTACCCGGAGTGATTTGCCCCAGCATTTT. Translated: CASSTRSDLPQHF.

Notes on this clonotype: Likely a read error: the CDR3 ends without its conserved phenylalanine or tryptophan. The DNA is left out, because the CDR3 cannot be placed on it with certainty; the CDR3 is given as TCRdb lists it. The genes are TRBV15 and TRBJ1-4; TRBD1 reflects the table's D call only, with no check against the DNA. Including both end residues, the CDR3 is 12 amino acids long. CDR1 and CDR2 from the germline V gene are LNHNV and YYDKDF (reference sequence). The CDR3 loop is CATSKRRGEIDY.

As for this clonotype: No conserved phenylalanine or tryptophan is present at the end of the CDR3, so a read error is the likely explanation. No DNA is shown, since the ends of the CDR3 on it are uncertain; the CDR3 is the one TCRdb lists. The chain uses TRBV10-3 and TRBJ1-2. Germline V gene sequence: CDR1 ENHRY, CDR2 SYGVKD. With termini counted, the CDR3 has 12 amino acids. The CDR3 reads CAISDPISGLTY.

This clonotype was counted between two and nine times. This may arise from a read error, as a much more abundant clone is one base away. The CDR3 DNA reads TGTGCCAGCGGCGCGCCGGCCGGGACAAAAAACTCCTACGAGCAGTACTTC. Protein product: CASGAPAGTKNSYEQYF. The chain is built from TRBV7-9 and TRBJ2-7, with D possibly matching TRBD1 (6 bases). Germline V gene data show CDR1 as SEHNR and CDR2 as FQNEAQ (reference sequence). The ends were cut back, 8 bases at V and 0 bases at J, with 23 bases in the middle. CDR3 size: 17 residues.

The chain employs TRBV9 and TRBJ1-2; D is undetermined. There are 16 residues in the CDR3. The V end was cut by 6 bases, the J end by 4 bases, with 22 bases between. Germline V gives CDR1 SGDLS, CDR2 YYNGEE. CDR3 amino acids: CASTQRATPVGYGYTF. For the CDR3, the DNA is TGTGCCAGCACCCAGAGGGCTACACCCGTCGGCTATGGCTACACCTTC.

The chain carries TRBV2 and TRBJ1-2; 7 bases agree with TRBD1. Per the germline V gene, CDR1 is SNHLY and CDR2 is FYNNEI. Unmatched junction bases numbered 14, after V lost 9 bases and J lost 7 bases. The CDR3 runs to 14 residues. The CDR3 sequence: CASAPLLGGSGYTF. For the CDR3, the DNA is TGTGCCAGTGCCCCGCTCTTAGGGGGCTCTGGCTACACCTTC.

The table lists this clonotype with a few counts. The gene calls are TRBV12-3 or TRBV12-4 and TRBJ1-6; D possibly corresponds to TRBD1 (5 bases). This CDR3 has 15 residues. Trimming shortened V by 6 bases and J by 7 bases, and 16 bases separated the two germline ends. DNA for the CDR3: TGTGCCAGCAGGCCCTCGGGACTACCAAATTCACCCCTCCACTTT. The encoded protein is CASRPSGLPNSPLHF.

The chain links TRBV5-5 to TRBJ2-2; 14 positions agree with TRBD2. Germline CDR1 and CDR2: SGHKS and YYEKEE (reference sequence). V trimming: 2 bases; J trimming: 2 bases; junction bases outside the gene matches: 5. The CDR3 loop spans 18 amino acids. The CDR3 coding sequence is TGTGCCAGCAGCTTCAGACTAGCGGGAGGGCCTAACACCGGGGAGCTGTTTTTT. Translation gives CASSFRLAGGPNTGELFF. Together with reference TRBV5-5 and TRBJ2-2, the CDR3 gives the full variable domain: DAGVTQSPTHLIKTRGQQVTLRCSPISGHKSVSWYQQVLGQGPQFIFQYYEKEERGRGNFPDRFSARQFPNYSSELNVNALLLGDSALYLCASSFRLAGGPNTGELFFGEGSRLTVL.

This sequence joins TRBV4-3 and TRBJ1-3; a weak D match, TRBD1 (5 bases). In germline, CDR1 is LGHNA, CDR2 YSLEER. This CDR3 comprises 14 residues. V was trimmed by 4 bases and J by 2 bases, leaving 9 bases between them. CDR3 protein: CASSPRDAGNTIYF. In DNA form, the CDR3 reads TGCGCCAGCAGCCCCCGGGACGCTGGAAACACCATATATTTT.

This clonotype was detected many times. The chain has TRBV2 and TRBJ1-5, with 7 positions matching TRBD1. V was pared by 6 bases and J by 5 bases, with 7 bases of the junction left unmatched. The CDR3 is 14 residues long. In germline, CDR1 is SNHLY, CDR2 FYNNEI. CDR3 in amino acids: CASRAGTDYQPQHF. The CDR3 DNA reads as TGTGCCAGCAGGGCCGGGACAGATTATCAGCCCCAGCATTTT.

This clonotype was counted many times. This rearrangement joins TRBV4-2 to TRBJ1-6; D is uncertain. Trimming took 7 bases from V and 10 from J, leaving 17 bases between them. The germline CDR1 and CDR2 sequences are LGHNA and YNFKEQ. CDR3 length equals 14 residues. The chain's CDR3 is CASTSEGRESPLHF. CDR3 nucleotide sequence: TGTGCCAGCACCTCAGAAGGGAGGGAATCACCCCTCCACTTT.

The rearrangement links TRBV7-3 to TRBJ1-2; tentative D call: TRBD1 (5 bases). Trimming pared 3 bases from V and 8 bases from J, leaving 13 bases between. Germline values: CDR1 SGHTA, CDR2 FQGTGA. The CDR3 runs 13 residues. CDR3 DNA sequence: TGTGCCAGCAGCTTTAGGGCGGGGCAGGGCTACACCTTC. It translates to CASSFRAGQGYTF.

V usage is TRBV5-1 and J usage is TRBJ1-1; 9 nucleotides line up with TRBD1. The CDR3 length is 13 residues. V was clipped by 5 bases and J by 6 bases; unmatched bases: 5. Germline CDR1 reads SGHRS; CDR2 reads YFSETQ. For the CDR3, the DNA is TGCGCCAGCAGAACAGGGGGCGAGGCTGAAGCTTTCTTT. Translated, it gives CASRTGGEAEAFF.

Many counts were recorded for this clonotype. The V call is TRBV20-1, the J call TRBJ2-7; TRBD2 might be the D (6 bases). Germline V gene data show CDR1 as DFQATT and CDR2 as SNEGSKA (reference sequence). The CDR3 spans 13 residues. The V gene lost 8 bases and the J gene lost 1 base, with 15 bases spanning the gap. In nucleotides, the CDR3 is TGCAGTACCAGAGGAGCGGGTTCCTACGAGCAGTACTTC. Translating it yields CSTRGAGSYEQYF.

In this sample, this clonotype turned up many times. The chain carries TRBV11-2 and TRBJ2-2; 10 positions agree with TRBD1. This CDR3 has 17 amino acids. Germline-derived CDR1 and CDR2 are SGHAT and FQNNGV. Losses at the gene ends were 5 bases for V and 5 bases for J; bases not matched to a gene: 11. The CDR3, as DNA: TGTGCCAGCAGCCCGCTTGGGCTGGGACAGGGGACCGGGGAGCTGTTTTTT. Protein: CASSPLGLGQGTGELFF.